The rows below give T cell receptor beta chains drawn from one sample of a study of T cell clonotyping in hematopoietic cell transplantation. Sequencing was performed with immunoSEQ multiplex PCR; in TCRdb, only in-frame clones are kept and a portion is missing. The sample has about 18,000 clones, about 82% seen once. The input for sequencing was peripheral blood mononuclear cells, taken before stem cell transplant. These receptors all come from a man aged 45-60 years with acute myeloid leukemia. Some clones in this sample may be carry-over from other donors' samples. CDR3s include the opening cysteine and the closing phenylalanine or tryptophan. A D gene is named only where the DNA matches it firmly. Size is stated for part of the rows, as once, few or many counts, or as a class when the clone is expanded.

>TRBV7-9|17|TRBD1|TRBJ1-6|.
CASSLALAGGFNSPLHF
TGTGCCAGCAGCTTAGCTCTGGCAGGGGGCTTCAATTCACCCCTCCACTTT
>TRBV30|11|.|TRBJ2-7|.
CAWRDGSSQYF
TGTGCCTGGAGAGATGGGTCCTCACAGTACTTC
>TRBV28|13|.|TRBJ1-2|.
CASRSTADYGYTF
TGTGCCAGCAGGTCGACGGCCGACTATGGCTACACCTTC
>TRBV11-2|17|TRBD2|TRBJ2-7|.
CASSLDRDGAGGSEQYF
TGTGCCAGCAGCTTAGATCGGGACGGAGCGGGGGGTAGCGAGCAGTACTTC
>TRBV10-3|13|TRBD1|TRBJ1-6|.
CAIRTGEDSPLHF
TGTGCCATCAGGACAGGGGAGGATTCACCCCTCCACTTT
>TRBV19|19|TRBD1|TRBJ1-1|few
CASSILGRRAGQAPTEAFF
TGTGCCAGTAGTATACTAGGGCGTCGGGCGGGACAGGCTCCGACTGAAGCTTTCTTT
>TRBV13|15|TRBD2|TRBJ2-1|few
CASSDLAGMLGRQFF
TGTGCCAGCAGCGACCTAGCGGGTATGCTCGGTCGGCAGTTCTTC
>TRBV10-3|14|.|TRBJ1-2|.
CAISAAGEEDGYTF
TGTGCCATCAGTGCCGCAGGGGAAGAAGATGGCTACACCTTC
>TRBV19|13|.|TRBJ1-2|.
CASRTDANYGYTF
TGTGCCAGTAGGACGGACGCTAACTATGGCTACACCTTC
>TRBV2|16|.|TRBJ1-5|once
CASSEKRRVRDQPQHF
TGTGCCAGCAGTGAAAAGCGAAGGGTTAGGGATCAGCCCCAGCATTTT
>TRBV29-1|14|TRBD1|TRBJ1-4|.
CSAFLRDRGRKLFF
TGCAGCGCCTTCCTCCGGGACAGGGGCCGTAAACTGTTTTTT
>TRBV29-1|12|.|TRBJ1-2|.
CSAKTGIYGYTF
TGCAGCGCTAAGACAGGAATCTATGGCTACACCTTC
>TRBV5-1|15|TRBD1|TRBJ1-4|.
CASSFLRGPNEKLFF
TGCGCCAGCAGCTTTCTCAGGGGGCCGAATGAAAAACTGTTTTTT
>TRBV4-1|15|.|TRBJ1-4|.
CASSQSPQDNEKLFF
TGCGCCAGCAGCCAAAGCCCTCAGGATAATGAAAAACTGTTTTTT
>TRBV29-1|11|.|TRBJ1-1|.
CSVTEDTEAFF
TGCAGCGTGACGGAAGACACTGAAGCTTTCTTT
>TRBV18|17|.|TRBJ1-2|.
CASSPRLQGSNGYGYTF
TGTGCCAGCTCACCGAGACTACAGGGTTCAAATGGATATGGCTACACCTTC
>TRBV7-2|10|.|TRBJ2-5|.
CASSGETQYF
TGTGCCAGCAGCGGGGAGACCCAGTACTTC
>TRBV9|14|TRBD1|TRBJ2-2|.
CASSTRTGAGELFF
TGTGCCAGCAGCACAAGGACAGGGGCCGGGGAGCTGTTTTTT